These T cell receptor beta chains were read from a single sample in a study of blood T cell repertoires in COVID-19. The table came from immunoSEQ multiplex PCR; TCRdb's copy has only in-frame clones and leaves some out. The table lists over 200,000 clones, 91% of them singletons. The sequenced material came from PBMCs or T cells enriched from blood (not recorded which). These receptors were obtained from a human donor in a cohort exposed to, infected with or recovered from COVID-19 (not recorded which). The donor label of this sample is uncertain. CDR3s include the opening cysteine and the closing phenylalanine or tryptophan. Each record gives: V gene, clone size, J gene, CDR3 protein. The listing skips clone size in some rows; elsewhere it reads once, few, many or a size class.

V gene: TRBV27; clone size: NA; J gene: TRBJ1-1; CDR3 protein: CASSQGAWAEAFF
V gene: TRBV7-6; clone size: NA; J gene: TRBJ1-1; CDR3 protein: CASSPRTGRNTEAFF
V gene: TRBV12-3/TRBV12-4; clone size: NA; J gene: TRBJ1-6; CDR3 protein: CASSFLSDSPLHF
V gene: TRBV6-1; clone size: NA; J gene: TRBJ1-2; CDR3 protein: CASSELTGPNYGYTF
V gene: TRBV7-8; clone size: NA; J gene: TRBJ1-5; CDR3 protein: CASKAFGQGNQPQHF
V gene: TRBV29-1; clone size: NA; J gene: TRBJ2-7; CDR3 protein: CSVEVAGQLAYEQYF
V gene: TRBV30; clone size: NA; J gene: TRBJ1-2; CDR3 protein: CAGGQGHNYGYTF
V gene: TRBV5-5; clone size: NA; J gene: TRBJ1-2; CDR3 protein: CASSHSEGGYTF
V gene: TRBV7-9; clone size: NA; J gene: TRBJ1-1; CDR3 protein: CASSFGAEAFF
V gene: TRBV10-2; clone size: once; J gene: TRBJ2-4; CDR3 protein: CASSGLRAGIAKNIQYF
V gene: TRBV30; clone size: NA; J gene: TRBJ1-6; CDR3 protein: CAWATGWRRSPLHF
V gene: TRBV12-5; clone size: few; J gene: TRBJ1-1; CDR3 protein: CASGLARESWNTEAFF
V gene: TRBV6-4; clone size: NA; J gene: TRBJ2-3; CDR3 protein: CASSALGGITDTQYF
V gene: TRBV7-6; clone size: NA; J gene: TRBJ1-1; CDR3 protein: CASSPDRGLMNTEAFF
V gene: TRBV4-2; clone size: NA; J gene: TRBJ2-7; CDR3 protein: CASSQEGGGRSYEQYF
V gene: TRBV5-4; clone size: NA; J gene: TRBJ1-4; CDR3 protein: CASSLGTRKNEKLFF
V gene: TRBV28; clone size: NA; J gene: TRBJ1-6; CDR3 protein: CATGLDRGKASPLHF
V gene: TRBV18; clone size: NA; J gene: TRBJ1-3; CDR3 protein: CASFRDTSGNTIYF
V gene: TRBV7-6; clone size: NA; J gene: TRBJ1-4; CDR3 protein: CASSLGQGGEKLFF
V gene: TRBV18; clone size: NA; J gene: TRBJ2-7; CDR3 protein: CASSPKTGSSYEQYF
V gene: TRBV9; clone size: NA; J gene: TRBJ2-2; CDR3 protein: CASSVSPFPNTGELFF
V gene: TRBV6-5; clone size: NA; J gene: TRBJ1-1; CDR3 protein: CASTGGAYTEAFF
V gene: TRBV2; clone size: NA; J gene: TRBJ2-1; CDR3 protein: CASADWTGYNEQFF
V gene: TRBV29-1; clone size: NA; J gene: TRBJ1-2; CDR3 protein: CSVDSLNYGYTF
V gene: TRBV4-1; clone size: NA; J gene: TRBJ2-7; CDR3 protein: CASSQIYLEPYEQYF
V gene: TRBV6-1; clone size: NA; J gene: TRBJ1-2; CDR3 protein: CASSEGTGGRYGYTF
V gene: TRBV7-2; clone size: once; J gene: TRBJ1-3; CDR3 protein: CASSLGQGSGNTIYF
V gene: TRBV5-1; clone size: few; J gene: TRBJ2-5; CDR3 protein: CASTRPGQEETQYF
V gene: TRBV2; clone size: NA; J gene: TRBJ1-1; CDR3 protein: CASSDGQENTEAFF
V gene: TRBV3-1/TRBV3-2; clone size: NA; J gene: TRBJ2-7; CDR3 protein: CASSQEGTGASEQYF
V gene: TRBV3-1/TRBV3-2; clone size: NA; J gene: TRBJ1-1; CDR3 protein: CASSASGSMNTEAFF
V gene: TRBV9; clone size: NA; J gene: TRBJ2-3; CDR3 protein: CASSPGLAGGADTQYF
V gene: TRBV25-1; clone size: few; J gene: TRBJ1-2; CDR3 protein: CASSASMGTGGGYTF
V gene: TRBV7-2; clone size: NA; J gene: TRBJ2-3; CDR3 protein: CASSGRQTDTQYF
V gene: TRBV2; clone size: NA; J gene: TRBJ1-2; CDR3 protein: CASSPWTANYGYTF
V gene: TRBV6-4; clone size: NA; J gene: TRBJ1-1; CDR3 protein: CASSEQGVLAEAFF
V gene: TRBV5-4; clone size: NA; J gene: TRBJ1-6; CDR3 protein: CASSEKAGTPLHF
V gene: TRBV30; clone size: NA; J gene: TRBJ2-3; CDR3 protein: CAWSPRASGGVENTDTQYF
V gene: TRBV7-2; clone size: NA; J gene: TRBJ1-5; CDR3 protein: CASSNWGPPAENQPQHF
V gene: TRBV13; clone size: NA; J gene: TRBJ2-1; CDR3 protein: CASSSLISGGYNEQFF
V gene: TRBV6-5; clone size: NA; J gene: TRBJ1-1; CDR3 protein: CASRGQGAAEAFF
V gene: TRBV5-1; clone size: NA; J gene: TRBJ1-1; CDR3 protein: CASSPFPLGPGGTNTEAFF
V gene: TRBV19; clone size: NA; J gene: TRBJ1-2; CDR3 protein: CASSIMGQVKNYGYTF
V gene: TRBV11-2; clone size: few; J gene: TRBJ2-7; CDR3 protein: CASSLDRQVGEQYF
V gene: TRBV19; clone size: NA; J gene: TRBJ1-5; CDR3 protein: CASKLTVDSNQPQHF
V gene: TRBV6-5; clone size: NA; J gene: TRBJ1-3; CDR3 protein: CATSSGNTIYF
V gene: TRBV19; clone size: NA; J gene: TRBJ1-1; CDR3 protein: CASSIGSGNTEAFF
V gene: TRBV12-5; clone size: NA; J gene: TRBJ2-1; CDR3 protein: CASGLSTDRGFYNEQFF
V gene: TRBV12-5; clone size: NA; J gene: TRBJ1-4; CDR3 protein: CASGLDTGRAFGTNEKLFF
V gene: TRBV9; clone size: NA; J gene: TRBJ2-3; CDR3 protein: CASSPFTDTQYF
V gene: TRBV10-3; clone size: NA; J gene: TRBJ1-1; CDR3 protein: CAISERGLKNTEAFF
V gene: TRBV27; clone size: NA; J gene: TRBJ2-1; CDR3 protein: CASSSIAGGPLEQFF
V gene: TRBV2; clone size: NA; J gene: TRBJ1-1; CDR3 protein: CASSSAFF